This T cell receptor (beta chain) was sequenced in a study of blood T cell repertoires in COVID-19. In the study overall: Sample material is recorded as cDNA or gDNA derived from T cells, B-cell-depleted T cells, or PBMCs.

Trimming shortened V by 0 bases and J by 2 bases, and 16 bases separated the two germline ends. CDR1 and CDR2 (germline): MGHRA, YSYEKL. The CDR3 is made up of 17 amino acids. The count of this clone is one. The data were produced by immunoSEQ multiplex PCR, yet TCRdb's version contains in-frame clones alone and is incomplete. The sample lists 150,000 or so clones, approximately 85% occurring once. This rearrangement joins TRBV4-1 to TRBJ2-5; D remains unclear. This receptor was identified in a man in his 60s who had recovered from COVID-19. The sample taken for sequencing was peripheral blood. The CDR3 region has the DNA TGCGCCAGCAGCCAAGAGTTACCACGTAGTACTCAAGAGACCCAGTACTTC. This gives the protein CASSQELPRSTQETQYF.